This T cell receptor (beta chain) was profiled in a study of blood T cell repertoires in COVID-19. Study-wide background: T cells, B-cell-depleted T cells, or PBMCs supplied cDNA or gDNA.

Trimming left V 5 bases short and J 2 bases short, with 16 bases between. Germline loops: CDR1 MGHDK, CDR2 SYGVNS. The CDR3 runs to 15 residues. The repertoire was sequenced with immunoSEQ multiplex PCR; TCRdb's copy has only in-frame clones and lacks some. Here the sample spans about 300,000 clones, approximately 84% being singletons. The J gene is TRBJ2-7, the V gene TRBV25-1, with D maybe TRBD1 (6 bases). Sequencing was performed on peripheral blood. This TCR came from a human donor with COVID-19, enrolled during active disease. The donor label of this sample is uncertain. The CDR3 here is CASSITGTPPYEQYF. In DNA, the CDR3 is TGTGCCAGCAGTATTACAGGGACGCCTCCCTACGAGCAGTACTTC.